The 13 T cell receptor beta chains below come from one sample, sequenced in a study of response to subunit inactivated influenza vaccine. TCRdb recomputed calls from the RT-PCR reads with MiXCR, one row per CDR3 protein. The sample lists approximately 570,000 distinct CDR3 sequences, 7.5% to 8.5% occurring once. The sequences come from PBMCs from blood, collected around 25 months after vaccination. These receptors were taken from a man aged 50 to 69 who received an inactivated influenza vaccine.

The chain is built from TRBV5-1 and TRBJ2-1, with D perhaps TRBD2 (5 bases). CDR1 and CDR2 from the germline V gene are SGHRS and YFSETQ. The germline V and J ends were trimmed by 4 bases and 0 bases, with 11 bases remaining between them. This CDR3 region has 15 residues. The CDR3 nucleotides read TGCGCCAGCAGCGAGGCGGGTCCCTCCTACAATGAGCAGTTCTTC. This sequence encodes CASSEAGPSYNEQFF.

This clonotype was recorded many times. This rearrangement joins TRBV20-1 to TRBJ2-3; D may be TRBD2 (6 bases). The CDR3 length is 15 residues. V was shortened by 0 bases and J by 5 bases, with 15 bases between the two germline ends. The germline V gene has CDR1 DFQATT and CDR2 SNEGSKA (reference sequence). The CDR3, as DNA: TGCAGTGCTAGAGATTGGGGGGTCGGCGGAGATACGCAGTATTTT. Translation: CSARDWGVGGDTQYF.

This chain joins TRBV20-1 and TRBJ1-5; the match to TRBD1 covers 7 bases. The CDR3 consists of 15 residues. Germline CDR1 is DFQATT and CDR2 is SNEGSKA (reference sequence). Trimming took 3 bases from V and 3 from J; bases not matched to a gene: 8. CDR3 sequence (DNA): TGCAGTGCTAGCGTCCTGGGACAGCCCAATCAGCCCCAGCATTTT. Translating it yields CSASVLGQPNQPQHF.

The sample holds many counts of this clonotype. V is TRBV5-1 and J is TRBJ1-1; 8 bases line up with TRBD1. The CDR3 loop spans 14 amino acids. The ends lost 3 bases at V and 4 bases at J; junction bases unmatched: 5. CDR1 SGHRS and CDR2 YFSETQ come from the germline V gene. CDR3 nucleotide sequence: TGCGCCAGCAGCTGGGGAACAGGGGGCACTGAAGCTTTCTTT. This codes for CASSWGTGGTEAFF.

This clonotype has ten or more counts. The chain uses TRBV20-1 and TRBJ2-1; 12 bases are a match to TRBD2. The CDR3 extends over 18 amino acids. V was pared by 6 bases and J by 0 bases, with 12 bases of the junction left unmatched. The germline V gene has CDR1 DFQATT and CDR2 SNEGSKA (reference sequence). CDR3: CSADSLGLAGSSYNEQFF. Written as DNA, the CDR3 is TGCAGTGCCGACTCGCTAGGACTAGCGGGGAGCTCCTACAATGAGCAGTTCTTC.

This clonotype was recorded at least ten times. The rearrangement uses TRBV25-1 and TRBJ2-5, with 11 bases aligning to TRBD2. There are 15 residues in the CDR3. Germline lookup yields CDR1 MGHDK and CDR2 SYGVNS. V lost 2 bases to trimming and J lost 2 bases; unmatched junction nucleotides: 1. The CDR3 nucleotides read TGTGCCAGCAGTGAACGGACTAGCGGGCAAGAGACCCAGTACTTC. Residues: CASSERTSGQETQYF.

The DNA of the CDR3 is TGTGCCAGCAGCGTAGAGATAGCGGAGACCTACGAGCAGTACTTC. Its protein is CASSVEIAETYEQYF. J is TRBJ2-7 and V is TRBV9, with a weak D call TRBD2 (6 bases). Germline V gives CDR1 SGDLS, CDR2 YYNGEE. This CDR3 has 15 residues. Deletions cut 0 bases from V and 2 bases from J, with 12 bases between.

Many counts were recorded for this clonotype. The chain combines TRBV10-3 with TRBJ2-3; 7 nucleotides align to TRBD2. CDR3 length: 15 residues. Trimming took 6 bases from V and 4 from J; bases not matched to a gene: 10. Germline assignment: CDR1 ENHRY and CDR2 SYGVKD. The CDR3, as DNA: TGTGCCATCAGGTCCTCCTGGGGGGGTTCAGATACGCAGTATTTT. This sequence encodes CAIRSSWGGSDTQYF.

J is TRBJ1-2 and V is TRBV7-2, with D perhaps matching TRBD1 (5 bases). Germline assignment: CDR1 SGHTA and CDR2 FQGNSA. Trimming removed 2 bases at V and 3 bases at J, with 16 bases between. This CDR3 has 16 residues. The CDR3 reads CASSLQGSGMDYGYTF. The CDR3 bases are TGTGCCAGCAGCTTACAGGGATCGGGGATGGACTATGGCTACACCTTC. Supplemented by reference TRBV7-2 and TRBJ1-2, the full variable domain reads GAGVSQSPSNKVTEKGKDVELRCDPISGHTALYWYRQSLGQGLEFLIYFQGNSAPDKSGLPSDRFSAERTGGSVSTLTIQRTQQEDSAVYLCASSLQGSGMDYGYTFGSGTRLTVV.

Worth noting for this clonotype: This could be a read error, since a much larger clone is one nucleotide away. The chain links TRBV7-2 to TRBJ2-2, with unresolved D. The CDR3 is made up of 15 amino acids. The V end was cut by 1 base, the J end by 1 base, with 7 bases between. The germline V gene encodes CDR1 SGHTA and CDR2 FQGNSA. The DNA of the CDR3 is TGTGCCAGCAGCTTAGAATTGCGGAACACCGGGGAGCTGTTTTTT. Translated, it gives CASSLELRNTGELFF.

The gene calls are TRBV9 and TRBJ2-3, with D perhaps TRBD2 (5 bases). Germline V gene sequence: CDR1 SGDLS, CDR2 YYNGEE. The CDR3 length is 15 residues. With 5 bases removed from V and 1 base from J, the gap between germline ends came to 14 bases. The CDR3: CASSPRGIGTDTQYF. The CDR3 DNA is TGTGCCAGCAGTCCCCGGGGAATCGGCACAGATACGCAGTATTTT. Filled out from reference TRBV9 and TRBJ2-3, the complete variable domain reads DSGVTQTPKHLITATGQRVTLRCSPRSGDLSVYWYQQSLDQGLQFLIQYYNGEERAKGNILERFSAQQFPDLHSELNLSSLELGDSALYFCASSPRGIGTDTQYFGPGTRLTVL.

The chain joins TRBV5-6 to TRBJ2-6; 10 bases are shared with TRBD1. Germline CDR1 and CDR2: SGHDT and YYEEEE. The CDR3 consists of 17 residues. Trimming removed 3 bases from V and 2 bases from J; junction bases left unmatched: 5. The CDR3 sequence is CASSYGTGVAGANVLTF. CDR3 nucleotide sequence: TGTGCCAGCAGCTACGGGACAGGGGTGGCTGGGGCCAACGTCCTGACTTTC.

This clonotype was detected ten times or more. The V gene is TRBV5-1, the J gene TRBJ1-2; the match to TRBD1 covers 12 bases. CDR1 is SGHRS and CDR2 is YFSETQ in the germline V gene. V dropped 4 bases and J dropped 5; count of bases not matched to a gene: 3. The CDR3 spans 14 residues. In nucleotides, the CDR3 is TGCGCCAGCAGCCCGGGACAGGGGGCTTATGGCTACACCTTC. Its protein is CASSPGQGAYGYTF. The full variable domain, its missing parts supplied by reference TRBV5-1 and TRBJ1-2, is KAGVTQTPRYLIKTRGQQVTLSCSPISGHRSVSWYQQTPGQGLQFLFEYFSETQRNKGNFPGRFSGRQFSNSRSEMNVSTLELGDSALYLCASSPGQGAYGYTFGSGTRLTVV.